Shown below are 25 T cell receptor beta chains from a single sample sequenced in a study of somatic mutations in cytotoxic T cells in rheumatoid arthritis. Profiled with immunoSEQ multiplex PCR; TCRdb holds only in-frame clones, not every one. The repertoire holds about 14,000 clones, with under 85% as singletons. Sequenced input: CD8+ T cells sorted from blood. All receptors derive from an adult with rheumatoid arthritis.

This clone is labeled large (0.1 to 1%). This sequence joins TRBV28 and TRBJ1-4; no firm D call. The V end lost 6 bases, the J end lost 8 bases, and 16 bases lay between the germline ends. Germline loops: CDR1 MDHEN, CDR2 SYDVKM. This CDR3 has 14 residues. The CDR3 DNA reads as TGTGCCAGCAGCCTCGACCTGGACGAGGAAAAACTGTTTTTT. Its protein is CASSLDLDEEKLFF. Drawing the rest from reference TRBV28 and TRBJ1-4, the complete variable domain is DVKVTQSSRYLVKRTGEKVFLECVQDMDHENMFWYRQDPGLGLRLIYFSYDVKMKEKGDIPEGYSVSREKKERFSLILESASTNQTSMYLCASSLDLDEEKLFFGSGTQLSVL.

The chain uses TRBV4-1 and TRBJ1-5; D is uncertain. Trimming cost V 3 bases and J 6 bases, with 15 bases left between them. Germline V lookup: CDR1 MGHRA, CDR2 YSYEKL. The CDR3 consists of 15 residues. CDR3 loop: CASSHGVREGQPQHF. CDR3 nucleotides: TGCGCCAGCAGCCACGGGGTTAGGGAGGGTCAGCCCCAGCATTTT.

This clone occurred a few times. The V gene is TRBV6-6, the J gene TRBJ1-2; D uncertain. The V gene's germline CDR1 is MNHNY and CDR2 SVGAGI (reference sequence). The CDR3 loop spans 12 amino acids. V gave up 2 bases and J gave up 8 bases, with 9 bases separating them. For the CDR3, the DNA is TGTGCCAGCAGTTACGTGGCGGGAGGCTACACCTTC. This translates into CASSYVAGGYTF.

This rearrangement joins TRBV2 to TRBJ2-7; possible D gene TRBD1, 6 bases. Trimming removed 5 bases from V and 4 bases from J, with 9 bases in between. This CDR3 has 12 amino acids. The germline V gene encodes CDR1 SNHLY and CDR2 FYNNEI. The DNA for the CDR3 is TGTGCCAGCAGTTGGACAGTGTACGAGCAGTACTTC. Its translation: CASSWTVYEQYF. Drawing the rest from reference TRBV2 and TRBJ2-7, the complete variable domain is EPEVTQTPSHQVTQMGQEVILRCVPISNHLYFYWYRQILGQKVEFLVSFYNNEISEKSEIFDDQFSVERPDGSNFTLKIRSTKLEDSAMYFCASSWTVYEQYFGPGTRLTVT.

This clone is termed medium-sized (0.01 to 0.1%). This chain connects TRBV4-1 to TRBJ1-2, with D possibly TRBD1 on 5 matching bases. V dropped 0 bases and J dropped 3 bases, with 8 bases sitting between them. CDR1 is MGHRA and CDR2 is YSYEKL in the germline V gene. This CDR3 is 14 amino acids long. CDR3 coding DNA: TGCGCCAGCAGCCAAGATGGGGGGTACTATGGCTACACCTTC. It encodes CASSQDGGYYGYTF.

Here the CDR3 reads CASSVGHSYEQYV. CDR3 DNA: TGCGCCAGCAGTGTGGGACATTCCTACGAGCAGTACGTC. The V and J genes are TRBV10-2 and TRBJ2-7; D possibly corresponds to TRBD1 (6 bases). Germline CDR1 is WSHSY and CDR2 is SAAADI. The CDR3 totals 13 residues. V lost 4 bases to trimming and J lost 1 base, with 8 bases between them.

This clone was counted between two and nine times. V gene TRBV19 combines with J gene TRBJ2-7; TRBD1 matches at 10 bases. This CDR3 is built from 14 residues. Germline V CDR1 and CDR2: LNHDA, SQIVND (reference sequence). The V segment lost 4 bases and the J segment 4 bases; nucleotides outside the gene matches: 4. DNA for the CDR3: TGTGCCAGTAGTAACCGGGACAGGGGTTACGAGCAGTACTTC. Its translation: CASSNRDRGYEQYF. The full variable domain, rest sourced from reference TRBV19 and TRBJ2-7, is DGGITQSPKYLFRKEGQNVTLSCEQNLNHDAMYWYRQDPGQGLRLIYYSQIVNDFQKGDIAEGYSVSREKKESFPLTVTSAQKNPTAFYLCASSNRDRGYEQYFGPGTRLTVT.

The chain uses TRBV5-1 and TRBJ2-3; TRBD2 matches 10 bases. Germline CDR1 reads SGHRS; CDR2 reads YFSETQ. The CDR3 spans 17 residues. Trimming removed 3 bases from V and 5 bases from J; junction bases left unmatched: 12. The CDR3 sequence is CASSYNPSGGEVDTQYF. CDR3 bases: TGCGCCAGCAGCTACAACCCGAGCGGGGGGGAGGTAGATACGCAGTATTTT. The whole variable domain, remainder taken from reference TRBV5-1 and TRBJ2-3, is KAGVTQTPRYLIKTRGQQVTLSCSPISGHRSVSWYQQTPGQGLQFLFEYFSETQRNKGNFPGRFSGRQFSNSRSEMNVSTLELGDSALYLCASSYNPSGGEVDTQYFGPGTRLTVL.

This clone appeared a few times. The chain is built from TRBV5-6 and TRBJ2-7; the match to TRBD1 covers 8 bases. CDR3 size: 15 residues. Germline V lookup: CDR1 SGHDT, CDR2 YYEEEE. The V and J ends lost 4 bases and 5 bases, in that order; junction bases with no gene match: 11. This CDR3 reads CASSVRTGTVHEQYV. The CDR3 region has the DNA TGTGCCAGCAGCGTACGGACAGGGACAGTACACGAGCAGTACGTC.

DNA of the CDR3: TGCGCCAGCAGCTTGTGGGGTGGGGATACGCAGTATTTT. Translated: CASSLWGGDTQYF. J is TRBJ2-3 and V is TRBV5-1; D is ambiguous. This CDR3 has 13 amino acids. The V end lost 1 base, the J end lost 6 bases, and 9 bases lay between the germline ends. Germline V gives CDR1 SGHRS, CDR2 YFSETQ. Supplemented by reference TRBV5-1 and TRBJ2-3, the full variable domain reads KAGVTQTPRYLIKTRGQQVTLSCSPISGHRSVSWYQQTPGQGLQFLFEYFSETQRNKGNFPGRFSGRQFSNSRSEMNVSTLELGDSALYLCASSLWGGDTQYFGPGTRLTVL.

This clone was observed once. This chain uses TRBV4-2 with TRBJ2-2; no clear D gene. The V end lost 4 bases, the J end lost 6 bases, and 9 bases lay between the germline ends. This CDR3 comprises 13 residues. In germline, CDR1 is LGHNA, CDR2 YNFKEQ. The CDR3 loop is CASSPLGPGELFF. The CDR3 region has the DNA TGTGCCAGCAGCCCATTAGGGCCCGGGGAGCTGTTTTTT.

About this clone itself: At one end the junction does not follow the germline gene, possibly because of a read error. This chain joins TRBV7-2 and TRBJ1-1; D remains ambiguous. The CDR3 has 13 amino acids. Germline values: CDR1 SGHTA, CDR2 FQGNSA. The CDR3 DNA follows: TGTGCCAGCAGCTTAGTAGTGAACTCTGAAGCTTTCTTT. Translated: CASSLVVNSEAFF. Filled out from reference TRBV7-2 and TRBJ1-1, the complete variable domain reads GAGVSQSPSNKVTEKGKDVELRCDPISGHTALYWYRQSLGQGLEFLIYFQGNSAPDKSGLPSDRFSAERTGGSVSTLTIQRTQQEDSAVYLCASSLVVNSEAFFGQGTRLTVV.

The V and J genes are TRBV27 and TRBJ2-5, with 8 bases aligning to TRBD1. Germline lookup yields CDR1 MNHEY and CDR2 SMNVEV (reference sequence). CDR3 length: 15 amino acids. The trim removed 4 bases at V and 1 base at J, leaving 5 bases unmatched. The CDR3 nucleotides read TGTGCCAGCAGTTCTATTGGGACAGGCCAAGAGACCCAGTACTTC. Encoded protein: CASSSIGTGQETQYF.

This chain uses TRBV19 with TRBJ1-5; D remains unclear. This CDR3 has 15 residues. CDR1 and CDR2 from the germline V gene are LNHDA and SQIVND (reference sequence). V shed 0 bases and J shed 0 bases, with 6 bases lying between them. The CDR3 here is CASSIEVDSNQPQHF. CDR3 nucleotide sequence: TGTGCCAGTAGTATAGAAGTAGATAGCAATCAGCCCCAGCATTTT.

This clone was observed a few times. J is TRBJ2-7 and V is TRBV5-5; tentatively, D is TRBD1 (5 bases). CDR1 and CDR2 from the germline V gene are SGHKS and YYEKEE (reference sequence). Trimming stripped 0 bases from V and 2 bases from J, with 9 bases between. The CDR3 totals 14 residues. The CDR3 reads CASSLAGYTYEQYV. The CDR3 DNA is TGTGCCAGCAGCTTGGCAGGGTATACCTACGAGCAGTACGTC.

The chain recombines TRBV7-8 with TRBJ1-6; no definite D call. This CDR3 has 16 residues. CDR1 is SGHVS and CDR2 is FQNEAQ in the germline V gene. V gave up 2 bases and J gave up 6 bases, with 14 bases separating them. The CDR3, as DNA: TGTGCCAGCAGCTTACTAGGACTCGAGGTTAATTCACCCCTCCACTTT. This codes for CASSLLGLEVNSPLHF.

This rearrangement joins TRBV29-1 to TRBJ2-2; D might be TRBD2 (6 bases). CDR1 SQVTM and CDR2 ANQGSEA come from the germline V gene. The ends were cut back, 6 bases at V and 0 bases at J, with 8 bases in the middle. This CDR3 comprises 13 residues. The CDR3 spells CSVEGSNTGELFF. The CDR3 nucleotides read TGCAGCGTGGAGGGCTCGAACACCGGGGAGCTGTTTTTT.

The chain employs TRBV2 and TRBJ1-1, with D tentatively TRBD1 (5 bases). V was clipped by 8 bases and J by 1 base, with 11 bases between them. CDR1 is SNHLY, CDR2 FYNNEI, per germline. The CDR3 covers 13 residues. The CDR3 loop reads CASGGDGNTEAFF. The DNA of the CDR3 is TGTGCCAGCGGGGGAGACGGGAACACTGAAGCTTTCTTT.

The chain links TRBV5-6 to TRBJ2-7; D remains unclear. Trimming removed 2 bases from V and 4 bases from J, with 10 bases in between. Germline V gene lookup returns CDR1 SGHDT and CDR2 YYEEEE. This CDR3 has 13 amino acids. CDR3 protein: CASSFSGDYEQYV. The CDR3 nucleotides read TGTGCCAGCAGCTTCTCTGGAGATTACGAGCAGTACGTC.

This clone was detected only once. The genes are TRBV6-6 and TRBJ2-3; D not certain. The germline V gene encodes CDR1 MNHNY and CDR2 SVGAGI (reference sequence). With 6 bases removed from V and 6 bases from J, the gap between germline ends came to 10 bases. This CDR3 spans 12 amino acids. The CDR3 is CASSIQADTQYF. The CDR3 DNA reads as TGTGCCAGCAGCATCCAGGCGGATACGCAGTATTTT.

This clone is a singleton in its sample. V gene TRBV5-1 combines with J gene TRBJ1-1, with 8 bases matching TRBD1. The CDR3 extends over 14 amino acids. Unmatched junction bases numbered 5, after V lost 3 bases and J lost 4 bases. Germline V gene sequence: CDR1 SGHRS, CDR2 YFSETQ. CDR3 coding DNA: TGCGCCAGCAGCTCCACAGGGGGGGTCACTGAAGCTTTCTTT. Its protein is CASSSTGGVTEAFF.

The chain is built from TRBV27 and TRBJ2-1; D gene unclear. The CDR3 sequence is 13 residues long. The V end lost 5 bases, the J end lost 4 bases, and 9 bases lay between the germline ends. Germline V gives CDR1 MNHEY, CDR2 SMNVEV (reference sequence). The CDR3 DNA reads TGTGCCAGCAGTCATTCATCGTACAATGAGCAGTTCTTC. It specifies CASSHSSYNEQFF.

The V gene is TRBV13, the J gene TRBJ2-2; 9 positions agree with TRBD1. Germline V gene data show CDR1 as PRHDT and CDR2 as FYEKMQ (reference sequence). The CDR3 length is 15 residues. Trimming cost V 6 bases and J 3 bases; bases outside gene matches: 5. The CDR3 DNA is TGTGCCAGCAGAATGGGACAGGGTTACACCGGGGAGCTGTTTTTT. It yields the protein CASRMGQGYTGELFF.

The rearrangement links TRBV7-9 to TRBJ2-1; D is perhaps TRBD1 (5 bases). The CDR3 has 13 amino acids. The germline V gene encodes CDR1 SEHNR and CDR2 FQNEAQ (reference sequence). V was shortened by 2 bases and J by 8 bases, with 10 bases between the two germline ends. The CDR3 bases are TGTGCCAGCAGCTTACAGGGTAACGATGAGCAGTTCTTC. Protein product: CASSLQGNDEQFF.

This clone was seen only a few times. The V gene is TRBV7-9, the J gene TRBJ1-5, with D hard to call. The CDR3 consists of 12 residues. V gave up 1 base and J gave up 2 bases, with 0 bases separating them. Germline assignment: CDR1 SEHNR and CDR2 FQNEAQ (reference sequence). In DNA, the CDR3 is TGTGCCAGCAGCTTAGGCAATCAGCCCCAGCATTTT. It codes for CASSLGNQPQHF.